This is a list of T cell receptor beta chains from one sample in a study of cytomegalovirus exposure and HLA in healthy donors. TCRdb's copy holds only in-frame clones and misses some; the assay was immunoSEQ multiplex PCR. The table records around 150,000 clones, approximately 77% of them present only once. Sequencing used PBMCs. The source is a male donor in good health and CMV-seropositive. Both conserved end residues are part of each CDR3. D genes are given only for firm matches.

cdr3_aa d_call j_call v_call
CAWSVAGRDTQYF - TRBJ2-3 TRBV30
CASSLAPRGGGGYGYTF - TRBJ1-2 TRBV27
CASSLGGQGSTEAFF TRBD1 TRBJ1-1 TRBV5-1
CASSPVRVNEQFF - TRBJ2-1 TRBV2
CASSLADLGPTNTEAFF - TRBJ1-1 TRBV7-9
CASSPRQGAGELFF TRBD1 TRBJ2-2 TRBV4-1
CASGLLLGGRDNTGELFF TRBD2 TRBJ2-2 TRBV12-5
CASSPGTGVETQYF TRBD1 TRBJ2-5 TRBV19
CASSLAAGIPYEQYF - TRBJ2-7 TRBV11-2
CASSSMGLAGYGELFF TRBD2 TRBJ2-2 TRBV5-1
CSATPADFRGRGYGYTF TRBD1 TRBJ1-2 TRBV29-1
CASSLALAGVTDTQYF TRBD2 TRBJ2-3 TRBV28
CASSLGGGGADTQYF TRBD2 TRBJ2-3 TRBV7-6
CASSQSSAEKLFF - TRBJ1-4 TRBV4-1
CASSQSQETQYF - TRBJ2-5 TRBV16
CASSTREGTGEKLFF - TRBJ1-4 TRBV7-3
CSVLQGAMGEAFF TRBD1 TRBJ1-1 TRBV29-1
CASSPTRLAGRDEQFF TRBD2 TRBJ2-1 TRBV7-2
CASSFTSIGTGELFF - TRBJ2-2 TRBV5-1
CASSYSGARADTQYF - TRBJ2-3 TRBV6-5
CASSLDSWRAQYF - TRBJ2-3 TRBV5-1
CASSPLDRPTDYGYTF TRBD1 TRBJ1-2 TRBV18
CASSARGGGLYEQYF - TRBJ2-7 TRBV7-9
CAWSRGWRQPQHF - TRBJ1-5 TRBV30
CASHPRDRGSWGNYGYTF TRBD1 TRBJ1-2 TRBV19
CASSLFAGGPYEQYF TRBD2 - TRBV5-1
CASPGRGGESSQPQHF - TRBJ1-5 TRBV25-1
CASSPSGGSDQPQHF - TRBJ1-5 TRBV19
CAWSGQGARGNEQYF TRBD1 TRBJ2-7 TRBV30
CASSAVGGLFEPRYGYTF - TRBJ1-2 TRBV19
CATSRVKGQELPSTDTQYF TRBD1 TRBJ2-3 TRBV15
CAWSEGLTGGGLTDTQYF TRBD2 TRBJ2-3 TRBV30
CASGGARDEQFF - TRBJ2-1 TRBV2
CASSTRQVGSGNTIYF - TRBJ1-3 TRBV19
CASSTPLRGSRAGANVLTF - TRBJ2-6 TRBV11-2
CSVRTSGISYEQYF TRBD2 TRBJ2-7 TRBV29-1
CASSSGLLGKNIQYF - TRBJ2-4 TRBV5-4
CAWSGGPYEQYF - TRBJ2-7 TRBV30
CASSRDFPPLHF - TRBJ1-6 TRBV10-2
CASSLGIAGGSDEQFF TRBD2 TRBJ2-1 TRBV7-9
CAIRSPGGNTEAFF TRBD1 TRBJ1-1 TRBV10-3
CATSETYEQYF - TRBJ2-7 TRBV15
CASSPRESNEQFF - TRBJ2-1 TRBV7-3
CASSSRGITDTQYF TRBD1 TRBJ2-3 TRBV5-5
CASSHGTDEQYF TRBD1 TRBJ2-7 TRBV6-5
CASSQDADRETIYF TRBD1 TRBJ1-3 TRBV4-3
CAWSLGESYEQYF - TRBJ2-7 TRBV30
CASRGDYGYTF - TRBJ1-2 TRBV2
CASSVSLAGGGETQYF TRBD2 TRBJ2-5 TRBV9
CASSLRQGIPNEKLFF - TRBJ1-4 TRBV5-1
CASSPGQGPKQYF TRBD1 TRBJ2-7 TRBV2
CASSFTPPRPLSSGANVLTF - TRBJ2-6 TRBV5-1
CASSETVLADGYTF - TRBJ1-2 TRBV2